What follows describes a single T cell receptor (beta chain). The entry originates in a study of blood T cell repertoires in COVID-19. Across the whole study: The United States, Italy and Spain supplied acute and convalescent COVID-19 samples. The cDNA or gDNA used as material had been derived from T cells, B-cell-depleted T cells, or PBMCs.

Authors' methods: Reference gene primer amplification in the assay estimated nucleated cell counts. Some clones are missing from TCRdb's copy, which holds only in-frame ones; the method was immunoSEQ multiplex PCR. D and trimming were read from the DNA, whereas the V and J calls and clone size are those reported in that table. Here the sample spans about 210,000 clones, about 91% being singletons. The CDR3 sequence is 15 residues long. Per the germline V gene, CDR1 is SGHRS and CDR2 is YFSETQ. Trimming pared 5 bases from V and 4 bases from J, leaving 16 bases between. Sequences were obtained from peripheral blood. This TCR was sampled from a woman in her forties with acute or convalescent COVID-19. The genes are TRBV5-1 and TRBJ1-3; D is unresolved. The CDR3 here is CASRPTPTAGNTIYF. The CDR3 DNA sequence: TGCGCCAGCAGACCGACACCTACGGCAGGAAACACCATATATTTT.